This passage covers 14 T cell receptor beta chains from one sample sequenced in a study of T-cell memory formation after mild COVID-19. TCRdb recomputed calls from the 5' RACE reads with MiXCR, one row per CDR3 protein. Of approximately 350,000 distinct CDR3 sequences in the sample, about an eighth were seen once. The sample comprised PBMCs or a T cell subset sorted from them (not recorded which). These receptors all stem from a man aged 18 to 35 who had mild COVID-19 (a few samples of this study predate the infection). Cell type and time point are not known.

The chain links TRBV4-3 to TRBJ1-2; possibly TRBD1 for D (6 bases). V gave up 1 base and J gave up 5 bases, with 8 bases separating them. Germline CDR1 reads LGHNA; CDR2 reads YSLEER. CDR3 length: 13 residues. The CDR3 sequence is CASSQVRGYGYTF. The DNA of the CDR3 is TGCGCCAGCAGCCAAGTTAGGGGGTATGGCTACACCTTC.

This clonotype appeared a few times. The J gene is TRBJ2-2, the V gene TRBV9; 11 bases map to TRBD2. Germline V gene sequence: CDR1 SGDLS, CDR2 YYNGEE. The J segment lost 6 bases and the V segment lost 3 bases, leaving 7 bases of the junction unmatched. CDR3 length: 16 residues. The CDR3 spells CASSGLTSGVAGELFF. In DNA form, the CDR3 reads TGTGCCAGCAGCGGCCTGACTAGCGGGGTGGCCGGGGAGCTGTTTTTT.

The gene calls are TRBV12-3 or TRBV12-4 and TRBJ1-2, with a tentative D call TRBD1 (6 bases). The CDR3 consists of 16 residues. V was cut by 7 bases and J by 4 bases, with 22 bases left in between. The CDR3 reads CASKPSGAARGYGYTF. DNA of the CDR3: TGTGCCAGCAAACCGTCGGGGGCCGCCAGAGGCTATGGCTACACCTTC.

This clonotype was counted a few times. DNA of the CDR3: TGTGCCAGCAGTTACCCCGGAAGGAGGCAGCCCCAGCATTTT. Translating it yields CASSYPGRRQPQHF. J is TRBJ1-5 and V is TRBV6-2 or TRBV6-3; no clear D. CDR3 length: 14 amino acids. CDR1 is MNHEY, CDR2 SVGEGT, per germline. The germline V and J ends were trimmed by 2 bases and 7 bases, with 12 bases remaining between them.

This chain connects TRBV4-1 to TRBJ2-2; 9 nucleotides align to TRBD2. After removal of 4 bases from V and 5 bases from J, the junction contained 5 bases not matched to a gene. Germline CDR1 and CDR2: MGHRA and YSYEKL. There are 15 residues in the CDR3. Here the CDR3 DNA reads TGCGCCAGCAGCCTCAGCGGGGGGCAGACCGGGGAGCTGTTTTTT. The encoded protein is CASSLSGGQTGELFF.

In its sample, this clonotype was seen a few times. J is TRBJ2-7 and V is TRBV7-9, with 9 bases aligning to TRBD1. Germline CDR1 and CDR2: SEHNR and FQNEAQ (reference sequence). The junction had 11 bases not matched to a gene; V was cut back by 5 bases and J by 6 bases. CDR3 length: 15 amino acids. The CDR3 sequence: CASSPGQGPPSEQYF. The DNA of the CDR3 is TGTGCCAGCAGCCCCGGACAGGGGCCTCCGTCCGAGCAGTACTTC.

This clonotype was counted ten times or more. The chain recombines TRBV12-3 or TRBV12-4 with TRBJ1-1; 8 positions agree with TRBD1. The trim removed 2 bases at V and 1 base at J, leaving 3 bases unmatched. The CDR3 has 15 amino acids. The CDR3 reads CASSLTGGWNTEAFF. The DNA for the CDR3 is TGTGCCAGCAGTTTAACAGGGGGATGGAACACTGAAGCTTTCTTT.

This clonotype was detected a few times. The V gene is TRBV2, the J gene TRBJ1-1, with 10 positions matching TRBD1. Trimming removed 10 bases from V and 6 bases from J; junction bases left unmatched: 14. Per germline, CDR1 SNHLY and CDR2 FYNNEI. The CDR3 is made up of 15 amino acids. The CDR3 bases are TGTGCCACGCAGGGGACAGGGGCCGCGGGCCCTGAAGCTTTCTTT. Its protein is CATQGTGAAGPEAFF.

This clonotype showed up just a few times. The rearrangement joins TRBV30 to TRBJ2-3, with D possibly TRBD1 on 6 matching bases. Germline loops: CDR1 GTSNPN, CDR2 SVGIG (reference sequence). This CDR3 is 11 amino acids long. The V and J ends lost 2 bases and 9 bases respectively, with 9 bases between them. The chain's CDR3 is CAWSSGDTQYF. CDR3 nucleotide sequence: TGTGCCTGGAGTTCAGGGGACACGCAGTATTTT.

This chain joins TRBV6-2 or TRBV6-3 and TRBJ2-3; 7 positions agree with TRBD1. This CDR3 has 13 residues. V gave up 5 bases and J gave up 12 bases; unmatched junction bases: 11. In germline, CDR1 is MNHEY, CDR2 SVGEGT. CDR3 in DNA: TGTGCCAGCAGTAGGAAAGGGGGCTCGGGACAGTATTTT. It specifies CASSRKGGSGQYF.

The rearrangement uses TRBV6-2 or TRBV6-3 and TRBJ2-2, with a tentative D call TRBD2 (5 bases). CDR3 size: 16 residues. Trimming cost V 1 base and J 3 bases, with 12 bases left between them. Germline-derived CDR1 and CDR2 are MNHEY and SVGEGT. CDR3 residues: CASSYLGAMDTGELFF. The CDR3 nucleotides are TGTGCCAGCAGTTACTTGGGAGCAATGGACACCGGGGAGCTGTTTTTT.

This clonotype was recorded a few times. The chain joins TRBV12-3 or TRBV12-4 to TRBJ2-5; 12 bases fit TRBD2. There are 15 residues in the CDR3. Losses at the gene ends were 2 bases for V and 5 bases for J; bases not matched to a gene: 3. CDR3 nucleotide sequence: TGTGCCAGCAGTTTAACTAGCGGGGGGCGGGAGACCCAGTACTTC. It is translated as CASSLTSGGRETQYF.

The chain couples TRBV5-1 to TRBJ1-5, with D hard to call. The CDR3 loop spans 14 amino acids. Deletions cut 4 bases from V and 2 bases from J, with 10 bases between. Germline V lookup: CDR1 SGHRS, CDR2 YFSETQ. CDR3 nucleotide sequence: TGCGCCAGCAGCGTGACGGGAGGCAATCAGCCCCAGCATTTT. Its translation is CASSVTGGNQPQHF.

In DNA form, the CDR3 reads TGCAGTGCTAGGACTAGCGGGGGCTCCTACGAGCAGTACTTC. Protein: CSARTSGGSYEQYF. The chain uses TRBV20-1 and TRBJ2-7; 12 nucleotides match TRBD2. V shed 3 bases, J shed 0 bases, and the junction held 0 bases outside the gene matches. The CDR3 loop spans 14 amino acids. CDR1 and CDR2 (germline): DFQATT, SNEGSKA (reference sequence).